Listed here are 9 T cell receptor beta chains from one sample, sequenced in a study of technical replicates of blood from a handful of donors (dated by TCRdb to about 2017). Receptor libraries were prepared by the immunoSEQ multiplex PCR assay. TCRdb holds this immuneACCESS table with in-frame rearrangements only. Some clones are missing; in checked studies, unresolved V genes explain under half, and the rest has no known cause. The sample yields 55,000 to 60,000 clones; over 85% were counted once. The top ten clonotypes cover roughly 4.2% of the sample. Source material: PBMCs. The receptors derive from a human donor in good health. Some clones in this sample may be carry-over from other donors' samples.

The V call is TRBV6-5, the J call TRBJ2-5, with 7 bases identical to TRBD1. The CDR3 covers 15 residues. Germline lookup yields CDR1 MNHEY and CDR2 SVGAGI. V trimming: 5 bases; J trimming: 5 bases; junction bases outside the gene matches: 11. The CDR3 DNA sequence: TGTGCCAGCAGTAACCTCGGACAGGCCGTGGAGACCCAGTACTTC. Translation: CASSNLGQAVETQYF.

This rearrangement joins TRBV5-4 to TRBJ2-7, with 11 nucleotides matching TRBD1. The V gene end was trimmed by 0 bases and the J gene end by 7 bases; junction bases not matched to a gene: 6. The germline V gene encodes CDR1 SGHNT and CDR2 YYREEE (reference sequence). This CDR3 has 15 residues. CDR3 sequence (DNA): TGTGCCAGCAGCTTGGCCGGGACAGGGGGTCGGGAGCAGTACTTC. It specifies CASSLAGTGGREQYF. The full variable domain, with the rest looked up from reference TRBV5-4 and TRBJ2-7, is ETGVTQSPTHLIKTRGQQVTLRCSSQSGHNTVSWYQQALGQGPQFIFQYYREEENGRGNFPPRFSGLQFPNYSSELNVNALELDDSALYLCASSLAGTGGREQYFGPGTRLTVT.

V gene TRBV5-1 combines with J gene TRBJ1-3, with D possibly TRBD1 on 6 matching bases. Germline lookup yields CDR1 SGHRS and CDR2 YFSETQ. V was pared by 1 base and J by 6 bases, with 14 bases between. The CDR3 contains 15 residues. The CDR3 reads CASSLYWGLENTIYF. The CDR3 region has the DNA TGCGCCAGCAGCTTGTATTGGGGGCTCGAAAACACCATATATTTT.

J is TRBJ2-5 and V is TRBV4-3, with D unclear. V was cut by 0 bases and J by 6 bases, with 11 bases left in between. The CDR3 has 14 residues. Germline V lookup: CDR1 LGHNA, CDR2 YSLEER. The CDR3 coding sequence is TGCGCCAGCAGCCAAGATCGAGGTATTAAGACCCAGTACTTC. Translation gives CASSQDRGIKTQYF.

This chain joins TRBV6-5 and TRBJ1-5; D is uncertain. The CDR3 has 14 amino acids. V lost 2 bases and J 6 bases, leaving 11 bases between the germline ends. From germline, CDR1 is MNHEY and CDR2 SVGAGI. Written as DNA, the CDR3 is TGTGCCAGCAGTTACACGGGTATGGGTCAGCCCCAGCATTTT. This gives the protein CASSYTGMGQPQHF.

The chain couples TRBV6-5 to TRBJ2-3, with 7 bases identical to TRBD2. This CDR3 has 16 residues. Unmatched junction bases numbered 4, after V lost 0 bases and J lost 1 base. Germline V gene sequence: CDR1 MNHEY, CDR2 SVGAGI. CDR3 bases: TGTGCCAGCAGTTACTCCCCTAGCGGACGCACAGATACGCAGTATTTT. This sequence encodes CASSYSPSGRTDTQYF.

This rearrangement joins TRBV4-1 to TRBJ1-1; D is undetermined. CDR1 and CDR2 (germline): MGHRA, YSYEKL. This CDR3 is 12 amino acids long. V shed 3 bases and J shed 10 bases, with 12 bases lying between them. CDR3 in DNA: TGCGCCAGCAGCCAGGTAGGCGGCCCAGCTTTCTTT. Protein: CASSQVGGPAFF.

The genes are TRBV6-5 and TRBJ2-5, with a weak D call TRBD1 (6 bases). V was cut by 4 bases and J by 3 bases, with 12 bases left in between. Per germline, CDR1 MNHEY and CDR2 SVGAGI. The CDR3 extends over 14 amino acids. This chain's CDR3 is CASSLNRAEETQYF. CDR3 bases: TGTGCCAGCAGTTTAAACAGGGCCGAAGAGACCCAGTACTTC.

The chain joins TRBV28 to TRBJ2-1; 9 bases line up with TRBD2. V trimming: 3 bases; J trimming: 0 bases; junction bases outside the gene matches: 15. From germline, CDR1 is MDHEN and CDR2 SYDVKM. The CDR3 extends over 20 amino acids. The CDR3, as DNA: TGTGCCAGCAGTTTCGGGCTTAGCGGGAGTGGTCCCCGCTCCTACAATGAGCAGTTCTTC. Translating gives CASSFGLSGSGPRSYNEQFF.